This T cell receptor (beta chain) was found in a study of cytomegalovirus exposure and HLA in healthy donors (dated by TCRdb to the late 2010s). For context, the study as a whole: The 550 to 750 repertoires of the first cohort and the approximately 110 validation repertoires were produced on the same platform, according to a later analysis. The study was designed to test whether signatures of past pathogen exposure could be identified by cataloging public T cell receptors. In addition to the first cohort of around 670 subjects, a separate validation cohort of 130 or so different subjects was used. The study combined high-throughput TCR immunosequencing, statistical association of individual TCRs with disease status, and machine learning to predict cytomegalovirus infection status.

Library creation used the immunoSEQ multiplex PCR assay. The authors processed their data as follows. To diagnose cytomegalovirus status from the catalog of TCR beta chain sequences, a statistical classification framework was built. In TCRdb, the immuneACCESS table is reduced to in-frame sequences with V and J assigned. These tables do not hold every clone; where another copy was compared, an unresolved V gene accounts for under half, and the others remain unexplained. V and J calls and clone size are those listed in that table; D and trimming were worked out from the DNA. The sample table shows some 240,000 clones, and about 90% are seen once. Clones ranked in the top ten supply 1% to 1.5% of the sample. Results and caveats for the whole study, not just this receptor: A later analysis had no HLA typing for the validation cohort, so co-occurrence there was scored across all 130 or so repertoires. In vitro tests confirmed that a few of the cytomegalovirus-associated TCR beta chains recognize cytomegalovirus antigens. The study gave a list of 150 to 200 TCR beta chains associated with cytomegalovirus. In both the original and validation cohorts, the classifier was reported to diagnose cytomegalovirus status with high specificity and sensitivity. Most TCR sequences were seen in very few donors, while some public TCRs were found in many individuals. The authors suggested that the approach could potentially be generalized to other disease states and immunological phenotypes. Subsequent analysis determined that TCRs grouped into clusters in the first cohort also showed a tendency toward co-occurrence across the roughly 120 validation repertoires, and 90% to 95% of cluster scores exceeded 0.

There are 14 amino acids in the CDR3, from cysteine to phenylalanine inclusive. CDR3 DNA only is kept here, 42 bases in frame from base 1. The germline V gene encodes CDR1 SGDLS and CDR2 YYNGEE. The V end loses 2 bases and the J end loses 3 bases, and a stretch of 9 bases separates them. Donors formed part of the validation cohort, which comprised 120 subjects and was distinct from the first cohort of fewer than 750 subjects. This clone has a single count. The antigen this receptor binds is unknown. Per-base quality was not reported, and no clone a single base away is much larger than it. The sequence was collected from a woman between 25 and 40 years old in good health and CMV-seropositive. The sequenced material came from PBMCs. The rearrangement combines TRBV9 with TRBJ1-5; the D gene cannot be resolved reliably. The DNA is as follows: TGTGCCAGCAGCGTTGGGCAGACCAATCAGCCCCAGCATTTT. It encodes CASSVGQTNQPQHF.